A selection of T cell receptor beta chains follows, all from one sample in a study of cytomegalovirus exposure and HLA in healthy donors. TCRdb's copy holds only in-frame clones and misses some; the assay was immunoSEQ multiplex PCR. The table lists about 120,000 clones, less than 10% of them singletons. The source material was PBMCs. These receptors all stem from a woman in her thirties or forties in good health and CMV-seropositive. CDR3s include the opening cysteine and the closing phenylalanine or tryptophan. Each record gives: J gene, D gene, clone size, V gene, CDR3 DNA, CDR3 protein. The D gene is left open where the match is weak. Expanded clones are given a class, and other clones once, few, many or no size at all.

j_gene: TRBJ2-7; d_gene: TRBD1; abundance: -; v_gene: TRBV5-1; CDR3nt: TGCGCCAGCAGCTTACTTTTGGGGAGGGACAGGGGCGAGCAGTACTTC; CDR3aa: CASSLLLGRDRGEQYF
j_gene: TRBJ1-5; d_gene: -; abundance: few; v_gene: TRBV2; CDR3nt: TGTGCCAGCAAGACAAGTTATAGCAATCAGCCCCAGCATTTT; CDR3aa: CASKTSYSNQPQHF
j_gene: TRBJ1-2; d_gene: -; abundance: -; v_gene: TRBV28; CDR3nt: TGTGCCAGCAAGATTACGGAGTATGGCTACACCTTC; CDR3aa: CASKITEYGYTF
j_gene: TRBJ1-2; d_gene: -; abundance: -; v_gene: TRBV15; CDR3nt: TGTGCCACCAGCAGAGATCGGGGATGGGCGTCCTATGGCTACACCTTC; CDR3aa: CATSRDRGWASYGYTF
j_gene: TRBJ1-6; d_gene: TRBD1; abundance: few; v_gene: TRBV2; CDR3nt: TGTGCCACCGCCTCAGGGGACAGTTCACCCCTCCACTTT; CDR3aa: CATASGDSSPLHF
j_gene: TRBJ2-1; d_gene: -; abundance: few; v_gene: TRBV19; CDR3nt: TGTGCCAGTAGGAGGACAGACGATGGTTACAATGAGCAGTTCTTC; CDR3aa: CASRRTDDGYNEQFF
j_gene: TRBJ1-5; d_gene: TRBD1; abundance: few; v_gene: TRBV2; CDR3nt: TGTGCCACCTCAGGGGGCGCGGGGCAGCCCCAGCATTTT; CDR3aa: CATSGGAGQPQHF
j_gene: TRBJ1-5; d_gene: -; abundance: -; v_gene: TRBV2; CDR3nt: TGTGCCAGCAGTGATCCCAGTCAGGCGATTCAGCCCCAGCATTTT; CDR3aa: CASSDPSQAIQPQHF
j_gene: TRBJ2-3; d_gene: TRBD1; abundance: few; v_gene: TRBV10-3; CDR3nt: TGTGCCACTAAACCGGGACAGAACACAGATACGCAGTATTTT; CDR3aa: CATKPGQNTDTQYF
j_gene: TRBJ2-1; d_gene: TRBD2; abundance: few; v_gene: TRBV10-3; CDR3nt: TGTGCCATCGCCGGACTAGCGGGGGGGGATGAGCAGTTCTTC; CDR3aa: CAIAGLAGGDEQFF
j_gene: TRBJ2-7; d_gene: -; abundance: many; v_gene: TRBV6-7; CDR3nt: TGTGCCAGCAGTCACCCCCGGGAACTCACCTACGAGCAGTACTTC; CDR3aa: CASSHPRELTYEQYF
j_gene: TRBJ1-5; d_gene: -; abundance: few; v_gene: TRBV2; CDR3nt: TGTGCCAGCAGTGAAAGGAGACTGGATCAGCCCCAGCATTTT; CDR3aa: CASSERRLDQPQHF
j_gene: TRBJ1-1; d_gene: TRBD1; abundance: -; v_gene: TRBV7-6; CDR3nt: TGTGCCAGCAGCTTAGGACAGGGCACTGAAGCTTTCTTT; CDR3aa: CASSLGQGTEAFF
j_gene: TRBJ1-5; d_gene: TRBD1; abundance: -; v_gene: TRBV7-2; CDR3nt: TGTGCCAGCAGCTTTGGGACAGGGGGCGAATTCCTTAGCAATCAGCCCCAGCATTTT; CDR3aa: CASSFGTGGEFLSNQPQHF
j_gene: TRBJ2-2; d_gene: TRBD2; abundance: -; v_gene: TRBV9; CDR3nt: TGTGCCAGCAGCGTCGGCGGGGGGCCCTTAAGGGAGCTGTTTTTT; CDR3aa: CASSVGGGPLRELFF
j_gene: TRBJ1-1; d_gene: -; abundance: -; v_gene: TRBV7-2; CDR3nt: TGTGCCAGCAGCCTCAGAAGCAGGCTGAACACTGAAGCTTTCTTT; CDR3aa: CASSLRSRLNTEAFF
j_gene: TRBJ2-7; d_gene: -; abundance: -; v_gene: TRBV25-1; CDR3nt: TGTGCCAGCAGTGAATATGGAGGGGGCGCCGAGCAGTACTTC; CDR3aa: CASSEYGGGAEQYF
j_gene: TRBJ2-7; d_gene: -; abundance: few; v_gene: TRBV21-1; CDR3nt: TGTGCCAGCAGCAAGGGGGGGCGGTACTACGAGCAGTACTTC; CDR3aa: CASSKGGRYYEQYF
j_gene: TRBJ1-1; d_gene: TRBD1; abundance: -; v_gene: TRBV12-5; CDR3nt: TGTGCTAGTGGTTTGGCCGACAGGGGGCTCGGGATGAACACTGAAGCTTTCTTT; CDR3aa: CASGLADRGLGMNTEAFF
j_gene: TRBJ2-3; d_gene: TRBD2; abundance: -; v_gene: TRBV7-9; CDR3nt: TGTGCCAGCAAAAGGCGGGGGGGCCTCCAGGATACGCAGTATTTT; CDR3aa: CASKRRGGLQDTQYF
j_gene: TRBJ1-4; d_gene: -; abundance: few; v_gene: TRBV4-1; CDR3nt: TGCGCCAGCAGACCCACAGGGCCAAATGAAAAACTGTTTTTT; CDR3aa: CASRPTGPNEKLFF
j_gene: TRBJ2-3; d_gene: -; abundance: -; v_gene: TRBV9; CDR3nt: TGTGCCAGCAGCGTAGAACAGGGCACAGATACGCAGTATTTT; CDR3aa: CASSVEQGTDTQYF
j_gene: TRBJ2-7; d_gene: -; abundance: -; v_gene: TRBV10-2; CDR3nt: TGCGCCAGCAGGGGGCGGGACAGCTACGAGCAGTACTTC; CDR3aa: CASRGRDSYEQYF
j_gene: TRBJ2-3; d_gene: TRBD2; abundance: once; v_gene: TRBV7-3; CDR3nt: TGTGCCAGCAGCATAACTAGCGGGGGGAGGGATACGCAGTATTTT; CDR3aa: CASSITSGGRDTQYF
j_gene: TRBJ1-6; d_gene: TRBD1; abundance: -; v_gene: TRBV27; CDR3nt: TGTGCCAGCAGTTCCGGACAGGGTCATTCACCCCTCCACTTT; CDR3aa: CASSSGQGHSPLHF
j_gene: TRBJ1-5; d_gene: -; abundance: few; v_gene: TRBV30; CDR3nt: TGTGCCTGGAGTGAGGGATGGGGGGTAGGCAATCAGCCCCAGCATTTT; CDR3aa: CAWSEGWGVGNQPQHF
j_gene: TRBJ1-2; d_gene: -; abundance: -; v_gene: TRBV14; CDR3nt: TGTGCCAGCAGCCAGAACAGGGAGTTCGGTGGCTACACCTTC; CDR3aa: CASSQNREFGGYTF
j_gene: TRBJ2-7; d_gene: -; abundance: many; v_gene: TRBV27; CDR3nt: TGTGCCAGCAGTAGGGGGTGGGTCGACGAGCAGTACTTC; CDR3aa: CASSRGWVDEQYF
j_gene: TRBJ2-5; d_gene: TRBD2; abundance: -; v_gene: TRBV4-2; CDR3nt: TGTGCCAGCAGCCAGGTAGCGGGGGCTACGGAGACCCAGTACTTC; CDR3aa: CASSQVAGATETQYF
j_gene: TRBJ1-1; d_gene: -; abundance: few; v_gene: TRBV5-1; CDR3nt: TGCGCCAGCAGCTTGGACGGGTTGGACACTGAAGCTTTCTTT; CDR3aa: CASSLDGLDTEAFF
j_gene: TRBJ2-2; d_gene: TRBD2; abundance: -; v_gene: TRBV5-8; CDR3nt: TGTGCCAGCAGCGGGACTAGCGGTAAATTGAACACCGGGGAGCTGTTTTTT; CDR3aa: CASSGTSGKLNTGELFF
j_gene: TRBJ2-2; d_gene: TRBD1; abundance: few; v_gene: TRBV7-9; CDR3nt: TGTGCCAGCGTTAGACAGGGTTACACCGGGGAGCTGTTTTTT; CDR3aa: CASVRQGYTGELFF
j_gene: TRBJ2-3; d_gene: TRBD2; abundance: -; v_gene: TRBV10-3; CDR3nt: TGTGCCACGCAAGCACTAGCGGGGGGGCCTAGAGATACGCAGTATTTT; CDR3aa: CATQALAGGPRDTQYF